This record covers a single TCR beta chain. Its target is unknown. This CDR3 has 16 amino acids. The germline V gene has CDR1 SGHDN and CDR2 FVKESK. V lost 0 bases and J lost 1, with 12 bases in between. This specimen comes from a study of shared clonotypes between healthy human individuals. In the study overall: The study used three CD4 naive, three CD4 memory, two CD8 naive and one CD8 memory plate per donor.

The authors ran the assay at deep level. Profiled with immunoSEQ multiplex PCR; TCRdb holds only in-frame clones, not every one. The sample holds under 1,100,000 clones, approximately 70% seen once. Whole-study findings and limits: Represented diversity, genetic and exposure-history alike, was limited by few donors.

The source of this sequence is a man aged 18 to 30 in good health. This rearrangement joins TRBV14 to TRBJ2-5; D gene uncertain. The sequenced material came from memory CD4+ T cells sorted from blood. The subset denotes: CD45RA-negative fraction. The CDR3 coding sequence is TGTGCCAGCAGCCAAGATTTCCGACGCGGCCAAGAGACCCAGTACTTC. Its protein is CASSQDFRRGQETQYF.